These 27 T cell receptor beta chains came from one sample sequenced in a study of cytomegalovirus exposure and HLA in healthy donors. Vbeta (60) and Jbeta (13) primers were used in the PCR. The method was immunoSEQ multiplex PCR; TCRdb's version includes in-frame clones alone and lacks a portion of them. The sample has roughly 120,000 clones, roughly 80% seen once. Sequenced input: PBMCs. The receptors come from a man aged 45-65 years in good health and CMV-seropositive.

The V call is TRBV19, the J call TRBJ1-2, with D perhaps matching TRBD1 (5 bases). Looked up from germline, CDR1 is LNHDA and CDR2 is SQIVND (reference sequence). V lost 4 bases and J lost 8, with 20 bases in between. The CDR3 spans 15 residues. CDR3 loop: CASSKTDLGAGGYTF. CDR3 bases: TGTGCCAGTAGTAAGACGGATCTTGGGGCTGGGGGCTACACCTTC.

This clone has just a few counts. CDR3 nucleotides: TGTGCCAGCAGCCTCAGACTAGCGCCTAATCTGGTAGGGGGCACCGGGGAGCTGTTTTTT. Translated: CASSLRLAPNLVGGTGELFF. The chain links TRBV5-5 to TRBJ2-2; 8 nucleotides match TRBD2. This CDR3 is 20 amino acids long. After removal of 4 bases from V and 4 bases from J, the junction contained 21 bases not matched to a gene. Per the germline V gene, CDR1 is SGHKS and CDR2 is YYEKEE (reference sequence).

The rearrangement uses TRBV10-1 and TRBJ1-2; no clear D gene. With 7 bases removed from V and 4 bases from J, the gap between germline ends came to 13 bases. The CDR3 totals 13 residues. CDR1 and CDR2 (germline): WNHNN, SYGVQD (reference sequence). The CDR3 spells CASTGGEAYGYTF. Written as DNA, the CDR3 is TGCGCCAGCACCGGTGGGGAGGCCTATGGCTACACCTTC.

The chain has TRBV6-1 and TRBJ1-5, with D hard to call. Germline CDR1 and CDR2: MNHNS and SASEGT. The CDR3 has 14 residues. V lost 6 bases to trimming and J lost 2 bases, with 11 bases between them. This CDR3 is CASREVHGNQPQHF. In DNA, the CDR3 is TGTGCCAGCAGAGAGGTGCACGGCAATCAGCCCCAGCATTTT.

Remarks on this clone: At one of its ends the junction is not consistent with the germline gene, which may arise from a read error. Other DNA sequences in the sample encode the same CDR3. The chain employs TRBV5-4 and TRBJ1-1; D not resolved. The germline gives CDR1 SGHNT, CDR2 YYREEE (reference sequence). This CDR3 has 11 amino acids. DNA of the CDR3: TGTGCCAGCAGCCTAGGACTTGAAGCCTTCTTT. This sequence encodes CASSLGLEAFF.

The chain employs TRBV6-4 and TRBJ1-1; 11 positions match TRBD1. V lost 6 bases to trimming and J lost 5 bases; unmatched junction nucleotides: 11. There are 16 residues in the CDR3. CDR1 is MRHNA, CDR2 SNTAGT, per germline. The CDR3 DNA reads TGTGCCAGCAGACCCCAGCCGGGACAGGGGGGGACTGAAGCTTTCTTT. This translates into CASRPQPGQGGTEAFF.

This chain uses TRBV5-5 with TRBJ1-5; D uncertain. Germline lookup yields CDR1 SGHKS and CDR2 YYEKEE (reference sequence). Trimming took off 4 bases at V and 0 bases at J, with 11 bases between the two ends. This CDR3 is 15 amino acids long. The chain's CDR3 is CASSEGSNSNQPQHF. DNA of the CDR3: TGTGCCAGCAGCGAGGGAAGTAATAGCAATCAGCCCCAGCATTTT.

This chain links TRBV6-5 with TRBJ2-7; 11 bases align to TRBD1. CDR1 is MNHEY and CDR2 is SVGAGI in the germline V gene. The V and J ends lost 6 bases and 7 bases, in that order; junction bases with no gene match: 8. The CDR3 spans 14 residues. CDR3 amino acids: CASSLGQGGEEQYF. CDR3 DNA: TGTGCCAGCAGCCTGGGACAGGGGGGTGAGGAGCAGTACTTC.

The chain uses TRBV5-1 and TRBJ2-7, with D possibly being TRBD1 (6 bases). Germline assignment: CDR1 SGHRS and CDR2 YFSETQ. Trimming took off 0 bases at V and 6 bases at J, with 16 bases between the two ends. The CDR3 has 15 residues. DNA of the CDR3: TGCGCCAGCAGCTTGGAAGGGGGACCATGGAGCGAGCAGTACTTC. Its protein is CASSLEGGPWSEQYF.

The chain has TRBV20-1 and TRBJ1-5, with a possible D match to TRBD1 (5 bases). CDR1 and CDR2 (germline): DFQATT, SNEGSKA (reference sequence). The CDR3 has 11 amino acids. Trimming cost V 6 bases and J 9 bases, with 12 bases left between them. Here the CDR3 reads CSAAGFWPQHF. CDR3 sequence (DNA): TGCAGTGCCGCAGGGTTTTGGCCCCAGCATTTT.

The J gene is TRBJ2-3, the V gene TRBV4-1; TRBD2 might be the D (6 bases). Per the germline V gene, CDR1 is MGHRA and CDR2 is YSYEKL. V was clipped by 3 bases and J by 6 bases, with 16 bases between them. The CDR3 length is 15 residues. CDR3 sequence reads: CASSHMGLGKDTQYF. The CDR3, as DNA: TGCGCCAGCAGCCACATGGGACTGGGGAAGGATACGCAGTATTTT.

This clone was counted only a few times. The chain joins TRBV28 to TRBJ1-2, with 8 nucleotides matching TRBD1. The germline V gene has CDR1 MDHEN and CDR2 SYDVKM. The trim removed 5 bases at V and 7 bases at J, leaving 3 bases unmatched. This CDR3 spans 12 amino acids. The CDR3: CASSTGGRGYTF. For the CDR3, the DNA is TGTGCCAGCAGTACAGGGGGTCGTGGCTACACCTTC.

This clone has a single count. CDR3 sequence: CASTEYLTAGGKYGYTF. CDR3 nucleotides: TGTGCCAGCACCGAATACCTGACGGCGGGTGGAAAGTATGGCTACACCTTC. The chain combines TRBV9 with TRBJ1-2; D uncertain. The CDR3 runs to 17 residues. V was shortened by 6 bases and J by 5 bases, with 26 bases between the two germline ends. Per germline, CDR1 SGDLS and CDR2 YYNGEE. The full variable domain, completed using reference TRBV9 and TRBJ1-2, is DSGVTQTPKHLITATGQRVTLRCSPRSGDLSVYWYQQSLDQGLQFLIQYYNGEERAKGNILERFSAQQFPDLHSELNLSSLELGDSALYFCASTEYLTAGGKYGYTFGSGTRLTVV.

The chain is built from TRBV2 and TRBJ2-3; a possible D gene is TRBD1 (5 bases). This CDR3 region has 13 residues. Germline CDR1 is SNHLY and CDR2 is FYNNEI. V was pared by 8 bases and J by 2 bases, with 11 bases between. The CDR3 nucleotides read TGTGCCAGCGAATTGGGGCACACAGATACGCAGTATTTT. Amino acid sequence: CASELGHTDTQYF.

The gene calls are TRBV6-6 and TRBJ2-5, with D unclear. The end of the DNA is better explained by TRBJ2-7, so the J call may be wrong. CDR3 size: 11 residues. Germline V lookup: CDR1 MNHNY, CDR2 SVGAGI (reference sequence). CDR3 in amino acids: CASSYSFEQYF. The CDR3, as DNA: TGTGCCAGCAGTTACTCATTCGAGCAGTACTTC.

V and J are TRBV15 and TRBJ2-3; 8 bases match TRBD2. This CDR3 is 18 amino acids long. Germline loops: CDR1 LNHNV, CDR2 YYDKDF (reference sequence). Germline trimming cut 3 bases from V and 2 bases from J; bases unmatched to any gene: 13. The CDR3 loop is CATSSGRKQRGFTDTQYF. The CDR3 DNA sequence: TGTGCCACCAGCAGTGGCCGGAAGCAGCGGGGGTTCACAGATACGCAGTATTTT. The variable domain in full, with the rest retrieved from reference TRBV15 and TRBJ2-3, is DAMVIQNPRYQVTQFGKPVTLSCSQTLNHNVMYWYQQKSSQAPKLLFHYYDKDFNNEADTPDNFQSRRPNTSFCFLDIRSPGLGDTAMYLCATSSGRKQRGFTDTQYFGPGTRLTVL.

The chain combines TRBV19 with TRBJ1-1; possible D gene TRBD1, 6 bases. In germline, CDR1 is LNHDA, CDR2 SQIVND (reference sequence). The length of the CDR3 is 14 residues. The germline V and J ends were trimmed by 5 bases and 2 bases, with 12 bases remaining between them. In DNA form, the CDR3 reads TGTGCCAGTAGTGATTGGACAGCCAACACTGAAGCTTTCTTT. The encoded protein is CASSDWTANTEAFF.

The chain employs TRBV6-6 and TRBJ2-1; D is perhaps TRBD2 (6 bases). The CDR3 extends over 14 amino acids. CDR1 is MNHNY and CDR2 is SVGAGI in the germline V gene (reference sequence). Trimming took 6 bases from V and 9 from J, leaving 18 bases between them. The CDR3 DNA reads TGTGCCAGCAGCTCAAACCCCCCGGGACTTGAGCAGTTCTTC. Translating it yields CASSSNPPGLEQFF.

This sequence joins TRBV19 and TRBJ2-7, with D perhaps matching TRBD2 (5 bases). The germline V and J ends were trimmed by 4 bases and 6 bases, with 13 bases remaining between them. Germline V gene data show CDR1 as LNHDA and CDR2 as SQIVND (reference sequence). There are 13 residues in the CDR3. CDR3 protein: CASSSSVRAEQYF. DNA for the CDR3: TGTGCCAGTAGTAGCTCCGTGAGGGCCGAGCAGTACTTC.

V usage is TRBV2 and J usage is TRBJ1-1; possible D gene TRBD1, 5 bases. Germline lookup yields CDR1 SNHLY and CDR2 FYNNEI. The ends were cut back, 9 bases at V and 1 base at J, with 15 bases in the middle. CDR3 length: 14 amino acids. CDR3 loop: CASDLTETNTEAFF. The CDR3 bases are TGTGCCAGTGATCTGACAGAGACGAACACTGAAGCTTTCTTT.

The chain recombines TRBV4-1 with TRBJ1-1, with unresolved D. This CDR3 region has 17 residues. V was clipped by 0 bases and J by 2 bases, with 16 bases between them. Germline V gives CDR1 MGHRA, CDR2 YSYEKL. This CDR3 reads CASSQEIMVSVNTEAFF. CDR3 in DNA: TGCGCCAGCAGCCAAGAAATAATGGTATCAGTCAACACTGAAGCTTTCTTT.

This clone has just a few counts. This CDR3 is also generated by other DNA sequences in the sample. Written as DNA, the CDR3 is TGTGCCTGGAGTTCCGACAGCTACTACACTGAAGCTTTCTTT. It encodes CAWSSDSYYTEAFF. The chain couples TRBV30 to TRBJ1-1; D is perhaps TRBD1 (5 bases). CDR3 size: 14 residues. The V gene lost 2 bases and the J gene lost 3 bases, with 13 bases spanning the gap. Germline V gene data show CDR1 as GTSNPN and CDR2 as SVGIG (reference sequence).

The genes are TRBV28 and TRBJ1-2; no firm D call. The CDR3 loop spans 11 amino acids. CDR1 is MDHEN, CDR2 SYDVKM, per germline. V was pared by 4 bases and J by 5 bases, with 5 bases between. The CDR3 here is CASSSRYGYTF. In DNA, the CDR3 is TGTGCCAGCAGTTCCCGGTATGGCTACACCTTC.

The chain has TRBV6-1 and TRBJ1-2; 10 nucleotides align to TRBD1. The trim removed 3 bases at V and 7 bases at J, leaving 14 bases unmatched. Germline V gene sequence: CDR1 MNHNS, CDR2 SASEGT. There are 17 residues in the CDR3. The CDR3 coding sequence is TGTGCCAGCAGTGACTTCCGGACCGGGACAGGGGAAGTTGGCTACACCTTC. It translates to CASSDFRTGTGEVGYTF.

The chain joins TRBV2 to TRBJ2-3, with D tentatively TRBD2 (7 bases). The ends were cut back, 6 bases at V and 2 bases at J, with 18 bases in the middle. The CDR3 runs to 16 residues. The germline V gene has CDR1 SNHLY and CDR2 FYNNEI. The DNA of the CDR3 is TGTGCCAGCAGATCTTGGACTAGGGGGAACACAGATACGCAGTATTTT. Protein sequence: CASRSWTRGNTDTQYF.

The V gene is TRBV18, the J gene TRBJ2-7; 15 bases align to TRBD2. Unmatched junction bases numbered 3, after V lost 0 bases and J lost 3 bases. CDR1 KGHSH and CDR2 LQKENI come from the germline V gene. This CDR3 is 17 amino acids long. Here the CDR3 reads CASSPPGLAGGNYEQYF. In nucleotides, the CDR3 is TGTGCCAGCTCACCACCGGGACTAGCGGGAGGAAACTACGAGCAGTACTTC.

CDR3 sequence (DNA): TGTGCCAGCAGCCAAGGAGTAGATCTGAACACTGAAGCTTTCTTT. Protein product: CASSQGVDLNTEAFF. This sequence joins TRBV4-2 and TRBJ1-1; no definite D call. V was shortened by 1 base and J by 0 bases, with 9 bases between the two germline ends. The germline V gene has CDR1 LGHNA and CDR2 YNFKEQ. The CDR3 loop spans 15 amino acids.